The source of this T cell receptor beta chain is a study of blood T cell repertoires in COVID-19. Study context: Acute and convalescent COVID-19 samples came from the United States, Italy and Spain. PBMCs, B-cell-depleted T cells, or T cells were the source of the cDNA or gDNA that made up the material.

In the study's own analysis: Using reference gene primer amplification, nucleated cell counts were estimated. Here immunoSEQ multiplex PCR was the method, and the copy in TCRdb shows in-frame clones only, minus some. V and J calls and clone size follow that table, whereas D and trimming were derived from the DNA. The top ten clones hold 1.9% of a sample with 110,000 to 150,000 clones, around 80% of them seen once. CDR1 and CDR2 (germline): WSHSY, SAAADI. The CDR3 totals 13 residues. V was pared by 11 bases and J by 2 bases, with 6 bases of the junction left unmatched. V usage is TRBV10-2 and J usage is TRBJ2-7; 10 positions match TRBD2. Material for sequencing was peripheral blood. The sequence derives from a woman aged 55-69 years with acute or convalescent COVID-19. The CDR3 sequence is CAAAGTSAYEQYF. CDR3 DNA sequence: TGCGCCGCCGCCGGGACTAGCGCCTACGAGCAGTACTTC.